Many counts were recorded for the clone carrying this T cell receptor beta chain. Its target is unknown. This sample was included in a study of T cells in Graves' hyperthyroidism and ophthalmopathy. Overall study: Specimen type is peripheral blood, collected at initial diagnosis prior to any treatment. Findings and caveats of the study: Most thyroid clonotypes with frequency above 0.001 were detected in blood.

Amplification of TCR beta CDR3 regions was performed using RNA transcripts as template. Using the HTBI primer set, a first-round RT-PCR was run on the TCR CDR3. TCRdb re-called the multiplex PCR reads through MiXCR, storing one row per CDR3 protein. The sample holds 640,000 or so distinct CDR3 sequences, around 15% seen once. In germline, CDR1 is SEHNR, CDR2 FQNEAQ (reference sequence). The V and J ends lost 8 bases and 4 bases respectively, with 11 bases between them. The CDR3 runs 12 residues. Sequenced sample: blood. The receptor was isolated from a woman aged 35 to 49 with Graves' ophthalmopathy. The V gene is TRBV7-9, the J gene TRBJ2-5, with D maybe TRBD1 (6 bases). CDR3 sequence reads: CASRDIGETQYF. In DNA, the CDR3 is TGTGCCAGCCGGGACATTGGAGAGACCCAGTACTTC.